The present entry profiles one TCR beta chain with its context. The antigen is not known. The donors, all healthy, were Caucasians living in Russia, aged about 6 to 90. The CDR3 spans 15 residues. With 4 bases removed from V and 7 bases from J, the gap between germline ends came to 17 bases. CDR1 and CDR2 (germline): SEHNR, FQNEAQ (reference sequence). Primed by a sample-barcoded 5' primer and a J-beta primer mix, a second PCR proceeded for 7 to 11 cycles. There were at least 2.5 million CDR3-containing paired-end reads obtained from each sample. TCRdb used MiXCR to reprocess the 5' RACE reads, holding one entry per CDR3 protein. This table holds 1.5 million to 2 million distinct CDR3 sequences, almost 35% found once. These data originate in a study of blood T cells in healthy people across ages. General study findings and limits: One million T cells yielded diversity estimates that were considered underestimates. Age advanced and TCR beta diversity per million T cells fell, roughly linearly.

The source of this sequence is a young woman in good health. The chain employs TRBV7-9 and TRBJ2-1, with no clear D. The specimen sequenced was blood. CDR3 nucleotides: TGTGCCAGCAGCTCCGGAGAGGTAATTCTTAATGAGCAGTTCTTC. Translating gives CASSSGEVILNEQFF.